Presented here are 10 T cell receptor beta chains from one specimen sequenced in a study of PD-1 blockade in mismatch repair-deficient tumors. Clones were sequenced by immunoSEQ multiplex PCR, and TCRdb holds only the in-frame ones, with some missing. The profile covers roughly 120,000 clones, with over 60% appearing a single time and 4.5% to 5.5% taken by the ten largest. The material was peripheral blood, obtained more than 58 weeks after starting pembrolizumab. These receptors all stem from an adult with mismatch repair-deficient cancer.

The chain employs TRBV5-4 and TRBJ2-3; TRBD2 matches 11 bases. Germline-derived CDR1 and CDR2 are SGHNT and YYREEE (reference sequence). The ends lost 4 bases at V and 3 bases at J; junction bases unmatched: 10. The CDR3 consists of 17 residues. The chain's CDR3 is CASSLNPTSGITDTQYF. The CDR3 coding sequence is TGTGCCAGCAGCCTAAACCCGACTAGCGGGATTACAGATACGCAGTATTTT.

The chain has TRBV5-1 and TRBJ1-1; D is ambiguous. Deletions cut 2 bases from V and 0 bases from J, with 8 bases between. The CDR3 covers 14 residues. In germline, CDR1 is SGHRS, CDR2 YFSETQ. The CDR3 sequence is CASSFFGLNTEAFF. CDR3 nucleotides: TGCGCCAGCAGCTTCTTTGGATTGAACACTGAAGCTTTCTTT.

The rearrangement joins TRBV2 to TRBJ1-1, with TRBD1 as a possible D gene (5 bases). Germline assignment: CDR1 SNHLY and CDR2 FYNNEI. The CDR3 spans 12 residues. Deletions cut 6 bases from V and 8 bases from J, with 13 bases between. CDR3 sequence (DNA): TGTGCCAGCAGACCAACGGGGCGGGAAGCTTTCTTT. Protein: CASRPTGREAFF.

The chain uses TRBV19 and TRBJ2-7; a possible D gene is TRBD1 (7 bases). From germline, CDR1 is LNHDA and CDR2 SQIVND (reference sequence). V was pared by 7 bases and J by 3 bases, with 16 bases between. CDR3 length equals 14 residues. CDR3 sequence reads: CASNPRRDSYEQYF. The CDR3 DNA reads TGTGCCAGTAACCCCAGGAGGGACAGCTACGAGCAGTACTTC.

This clone was observed a few times. The rearrangement uses TRBV2 and TRBJ2-1; 13 positions agree with TRBD2. V was clipped by 5 bases and J by 3 bases; unmatched bases: 13. CDR1 SNHLY and CDR2 FYNNEI come from the germline V gene. The CDR3 is 19 residues long. The CDR3 is CASSFRSRGLAGHYNEQFF. The CDR3, as DNA: TGTGCCAGCAGTTTCCGGTCCAGGGGACTAGCGGGACACTACAATGAGCAGTTCTTC. Drawing the rest from reference TRBV2 and TRBJ2-1, the complete variable domain is EPEVTQTPSHQVTQMGQEVILRCVPISNHLYFYWYRQILGQKVEFLVSFYNNEISEKSEIFDDQFSVERPDGSNFTLKIRSTKLEDSAMYFCASSFRSRGLAGHYNEQFFGPGTRLTVL.

This clone has only a few counts. V usage is TRBV28 and J usage is TRBJ2-3; D gene uncertain. The CDR3 sequence is 12 residues long. The germline gives CDR1 MDHEN, CDR2 SYDVKM. V lost 5 bases and J lost 2, with 5 bases in between. CDR3: CASSADTDTQYF. CDR3 nucleotides: TGTGCCAGCAGTGCCGACACAGATACGCAGTATTTT.

This rearrangement joins TRBV29-1 to TRBJ2-7, with 10 nucleotides matching TRBD2. The trim removed 2 bases at V and 2 bases at J, leaving 3 bases unmatched. This CDR3 has 14 residues. Germline V gives CDR1 SQVTM, CDR2 ANQGSEA. CDR3 sequence: CSVESSGSPYEQYF. CDR3 nucleotide sequence: TGCAGCGTTGAATCTAGCGGGAGCCCCTACGAGCAGTACTTC.

The genes are TRBV5-8 and TRBJ2-3, with no clear D. Germline V lookup: CDR1 SGHTS, CDR2 YDEGEE. The CDR3 is made up of 14 amino acids. Trimming pared 4 bases from V and 2 bases from J, leaving 11 bases between. The CDR3 reads CASSQYRTTDTQYF. The CDR3 coding sequence is TGTGCCAGCAGCCAATACCGGACCACAGATACGCAGTATTTT.

The chain employs TRBV29-1 and TRBJ2-7, with D possibly TRBD1 on 6 matching bases. Trimming took 1 base from V and 7 from J, leaving 14 bases between them. The germline gives CDR1 SQVTM, CDR2 ANQGSEA. The CDR3 consists of 13 residues. CDR3 nucleotide sequence: TGCAGCGTTGAAGGACAGGCCTCGATGGAGCAGTACTTC. Its translation is CSVEGQASMEQYF.

This clone was seen just once. CDR3 region: CASIPHITGAYGYTF. Written as DNA, the CDR3 is TGTGCCAGCATCCCCCATATCACAGGTGCCTATGGCTACACCTTC. The chain uses TRBV6-5 and TRBJ1-2; D possibly corresponds to TRBD1 (5 bases). CDR1 and CDR2 (germline): MNHEY, SVGAGI. The CDR3 runs 15 residues. V was trimmed by 7 bases and J by 4 bases, leaving 19 bases between them.